This T cell receptor beta chain was retrieved from a study of shared clonotypes between healthy human individuals. CDR3 length equals 16 residues. V shed 6 bases and J shed 4 bases, with 19 bases lying between them. The germline V gene has CDR1 SEHNR and CDR2 FQNEAQ (reference sequence). Using immunoSEQ multiplex PCR, the repertoire was profiled, and TCRdb retains in-frame clones only, with some absent. This sample yields roughly 2.4 million clones, of which 90% to 96% are seen a single time; approximately 0.13% belongs to the top ten. Sequencing used naive CD4+ T cells sorted from blood. Indicated subset: CD45RA+ positively selected. This rearrangement joins TRBV7-9 to TRBJ2-1; D not certain. This TCR derives from a man aged 18 to 29 in good health. CDR3 residues: CASSPSVSAWYNEQFF. CDR3 DNA sequence: TGTGCCAGCAGTCCATCAGTCTCGGCATGGTACAATGAGCAGTTCTTC. Looking up the rest from reference TRBV7-9 and TRBJ2-1 gives the full variable domain: DTGVSQNPRHKITKRGQNVTFRCDPISEHNRLYWYRQTLGQGPEFLTYFQNEAQLEKSRLLSDRFSAERPKGSFSTLEIQRTEQGDSAMYLCASSPSVSAWYNEQFFGPGTRLTVL.